Listed here are 10 T cell receptor beta chains from one sample, sequenced in a study of blood T cell repertoires in COVID-19. TCRdb keeps only in-frame clones here, not all; method: immunoSEQ multiplex PCR. Of some 100,000 clones listed, roughly nine tenths are singletons. Sample: peripheral blood. These receptors all come from a man aged 65-85 years who had recovered from COVID-19.

The gene calls are TRBV28 and TRBJ1-3; 7 nucleotides line up with TRBD1. CDR1 and CDR2 (germline): MDHEN, SYDVKM. This CDR3 has 15 amino acids. V was pared by 4 bases and J by 1 base, with 4 bases of the junction left unmatched. CDR3 coding DNA: TGTGCCAGCAGTTCCTCAGGGGGTTCTGGAAACACCATATATTTT. Translating it yields CASSSSGGSGNTIYF.

The chain has TRBV4-2 and TRBJ1-2, with D unresolved. V lost 0 bases, J lost 4 bases, and 15 bases lay in between. Germline assignment: CDR1 LGHNA and CDR2 YNFKEQ. This CDR3 is 16 amino acids long. CDR3 nucleotide sequence: TGTGCCAGCAGCCAAGAAATGTCCAATTACGGCTATGGCTACACCTTC. Protein sequence: CASSQEMSNYGYGYTF.

This clone was observed at least ten times. The genes are TRBV7-3 and TRBJ1-2, with TRBD1 identical over 8 bases. Germline loops: CDR1 SGHTA, CDR2 FQGTGA. V dropped 5 bases and J dropped 3; count of bases not matched to a gene: 8. This CDR3 comprises 15 residues. This CDR3 is CASSPGTGPDYGYTF. CDR3 coding DNA: TGTGCCAGCAGCCCAGGGACAGGCCCAGACTATGGCTACACCTTC.

V is TRBV19 and J is TRBJ1-4, with 7 positions matching TRBD1. The trim removed 6 bases at V and 7 bases at J, leaving 11 bases unmatched. CDR3 length: 15 residues. Germline V gene lookup returns CDR1 LNHDA and CDR2 SQIVND (reference sequence). CDR3 amino acids: CASSHYRDSTEKLFF. CDR3 nucleotide sequence: TGTGCCAGTAGCCACTACAGGGACAGCACTGAAAAACTGTTTTTT.

The chain links TRBV30 to TRBJ1-1; D ambiguous. Per germline, CDR1 GTSNPN and CDR2 SVGIG (reference sequence). The CDR3 extends over 14 amino acids. Trimming left V 0 bases short and J 1 base short, with 9 bases between. The CDR3 loop reads CAWSVGTANTEAFF. For the CDR3, the DNA is TGTGCCTGGAGTGTCGGTACAGCGAACACTGAAGCTTTCTTT.

Comment on this clone: A junction end diverges from the germline sequence, so it may reflect a read error. The chain couples TRBV28 to TRBJ1-6, with D hard to call. The length of the CDR3 is 14 residues. CDR1 is MDHEN, CDR2 SYDVKM, per germline. The CDR3 sequence: CASSSTAYSSPLHF. Written as DNA, the CDR3 is TGTGCCAGCAGTTCCACAGCCTATAGTTCACCCCTCCACTTT.

The chain couples TRBV5-1 to TRBJ1-1, with no clear D. Germline V gives CDR1 SGHRS, CDR2 YFSETQ. With 5 bases removed from V and 2 bases from J, the gap between germline ends came to 13 bases. This CDR3 spans 14 amino acids. CDR3 DNA sequence: TGCGCCAGCAGTTTTTCGGCGGGAAACACTGAAGCTTTCTTT. Amino acids: CASSFSAGNTEAFF.

The chain has TRBV29-1 and TRBJ2-2, with TRBD1 identical over 7 bases. The V gene end was trimmed by 6 bases and the J gene end by 4 bases; junction bases not matched to a gene: 5. The CDR3 length is 13 residues. The V gene's germline CDR1 is SQVTM and CDR2 ANQGSEA. This CDR3 is CSVVGQFTGELFF. Here the CDR3 DNA reads TGCAGCGTGGTGGGACAGTTCACCGGGGAGCTGTTTTTT.

V gene TRBV7-9 combines with J gene TRBJ1-4, with D possibly TRBD1 on 5 matching bases. This CDR3 has 13 amino acids. The ends were cut back, 4 bases at V and 8 bases at J, with 11 bases in the middle. Germline V gene lookup returns CDR1 SEHNR and CDR2 FQNEAQ (reference sequence). CDR3 nucleotides: TGTGCCAGCAGCTCAGGGATCGGGGAAAAACTGTTTTTT. Protein product: CASSSGIGEKLFF.

This chain uses TRBV28 with TRBJ2-1, with TRBD2 matching over 8 bases. This CDR3 comprises 15 residues. The V segment lost 6 bases and the J segment 3 bases; nucleotides outside the gene matches: 7. Germline values: CDR1 MDHEN, CDR2 SYDVKM. The CDR3 reads CASRLLADLYNEQFF. The DNA of the CDR3 is TGTGCCAGCAGACTACTAGCGGACCTCTACAATGAGCAGTTCTTC.